The clone carrying this T cell receptor (beta chain) has just a few counts. The assay was immunoSEQ multiplex PCR, and TCRdb's table has in-frame clones only and misses some. The repertoire has roughly 17,000 clones, approximately 73% of them found once; the top ten carry around 20%. Noted treatment: randomized to nivolumab then ipilimumab (arm A) or the reverse (arm B). From thawed PBMCs, live CD3+CD8+ cells negative for CD19 and CD56 were sorted. These data are taken from a study of sequential checkpoint blockade in melanoma. As for the study in general: Randomization was 1:1 between first-line nivolumab→ipilimumab and ipilimumab→nivolumab.

The V gene's germline CDR1 is SGHRS and CDR2 YFSETQ. The J segment lost 4 bases and the V segment lost 5 bases, leaving 8 bases of the junction unmatched. The CDR3 is 15 amino acids. The J gene is TRBJ2-1, the V gene TRBV5-1, with 8 bases identical to TRBD2. The source is a human donor with melanoma. This specimen was CD8+ T cells sorted from blood (inferred from file names), taken from a patient given nivolumab and ipilimumab in sequence. CDR3 sequence reads: CASSTEAGGYNEQFF. CDR3 nucleotide sequence: TGCGCCAGCAGTACCGAGGCGGGAGGTTACAATGAGCAGTTCTTC. The entire variable domain, with the rest obtained from reference TRBV5-1 and TRBJ2-1, is as follows: KAGVTQTPRYLIKTRGQQVTLSCSPISGHRSVSWYQQTPGQGLQFLFEYFSETQRNKGNFPGRFSGRQFSNSRSEMNVSTLELGDSALYLCASSTEAGGYNEQFFGPGTRLTVL.